This paragraph reports one TCR beta chain. Assay: immunoSEQ multiplex PCR; the TCRdb copy retains only in-frame clones and omits some. Seen here are some 150,000 clones, 80% to 90% observed once, and the top ten hold around 14%. Germline CDR1 and CDR2: SGHVS and FQNEAQ. Between the trimmed V and J ends, which lost 2 bases and 1 base, there was a span of 12 bases. The CDR3 runs to 15 residues. This sample stems from a study of blood T cell repertoires in COVID-19. The chain couples TRBV7-8 to TRBJ2-7; the D is unclear. This receptor was identified in a middle-aged woman with acute or convalescent COVID-19. Material: peripheral blood. CDR3 bases: TGTGCCAGCAGCTTATGGCCGGCGGAATCCTACGAGCAGTACTTC. Protein product: CASSLWPAESYEQYF.